In this sample, the clone carrying this T cell receptor beta chain turned up many times. Its specificity is unknown. The record originates from a study of glioma-infiltrating T cells. Whole-study results and caveats: CDR3 overlap between tissue and blood was very small. Non-neoplastic patients had below-expected tissue-blood divergence, while all gliomas exceeded expectation.

CDR1 is DFQATT and CDR2 is SNEGSKA in the germline V gene (reference sequence). Trimming removed 1 base from V and 11 bases from J; junction bases left unmatched: 6. CDR3 length equals 12 residues. Using RNA template, CDR3s of TCR alpha and beta were amplified with iRepertoire arm-PCR. Input was roughly 100-450 ng of tissue mRNA or PBMC total RNA. TCRdb re-called the multiplex PCR reads through MiXCR, storing one row per CDR3 protein. This sample has under 200,000 distinct CDR3 sequences, with roughly two fifths found just once. The material sequenced was glioma tissue, nonneoplastic brain tissue, or PBMCs (not recorded which). The chain couples TRBV20-1 to TRBJ2-7, with 9 bases matching TRBD2. The sequence derives from a human donor with low-grade glioma or glioblastoma, undergoing nonglioma brain surgery, or in good health (not recorded which). In nucleotides, the CDR3 is TGCAGTGCTAGAGGTAGTAGCGGGAGAAAGTACTTC. Protein product: CSARGSSGRKYF.